This T cell receptor beta chain appears in the sequencing data of a study of T cell repertoires in cytomegalovirus infection (dated by TCRdb to about 2019). General notes on the study: Alongside well-studied HLA-B-restricted epitopes, the peptide stimulations were aimed at recently identified HLA-C-restricted CMV epitopes, whose presentation resists viral immunomodulation. Because public TCR beta signatures pointed to carriage of CMV infection together with the matching HLA type, the HLA type of each donor mattered for the analysis.

Interpreted using the paper, the treatment or condition label stands for: in vitro stimulation with specific CMV peptide epitopes to enrich CMV-specific T cells. The sequencer listed for this sample is Illumina HiSeq 1500. TCRdb's own reprocessing of the public reads used fastp at Q25 and MiXCR and kept productive beta chains. Each entry is one CDR3 protein sequence, shown with its most common DNA and genes. This sample is represented by 450,000 to 600,000 distinct CDR3 sequences; about 44% of them were singletons. The top ten clones comprise 35% to 50% of the sample. Notes on this clonotype: Its antigen is still unknown. No much larger clonotype is one base removed from it; base qualities were not supplied.

The germline V gene yields MGHRA for CDR1 and YSYEKL for CDR2. The CDR3 goes from the cysteine to the phenylalanine over 15 residues. Kept here is only the CDR3 DNA, which spans 45 bases and is read in frame from base 1. The V end loses 4 bases and the J end loses 0 bases, and a stretch of 13 bases separates them. General study outcomes and caveats: In the ex vivo response, HLA-C-restricted CMV-specific TCR beta clonotypes were dominant, and in two of eight donors the single most frequent clonotype came from this HLA-C-restricted group. Cumulative frequency of public TCR beta family members discriminated carriers of CMV infection plus the relevant HLA type in this cohort and an independent approximately 370-donor cohort.

The TCR comes from a human donor in good health (CMV status not recorded). Some clones in this sample may be carry-over from other donors' samples. Recombination linked TRBV4-1 to TRBJ2-7; perhaps TRBD1 is the D gene, with 6 bases matching. Specimen: cultured PBMCs, collected from culture after CMV antigen stimulation. The CDR3 corresponds to CASSLPGDSSYEQYF. The DNA sequence reads TGCGCCAGCAGCCTCCCAGGGGATTCCTCCTACGAGCAGTACTTC.